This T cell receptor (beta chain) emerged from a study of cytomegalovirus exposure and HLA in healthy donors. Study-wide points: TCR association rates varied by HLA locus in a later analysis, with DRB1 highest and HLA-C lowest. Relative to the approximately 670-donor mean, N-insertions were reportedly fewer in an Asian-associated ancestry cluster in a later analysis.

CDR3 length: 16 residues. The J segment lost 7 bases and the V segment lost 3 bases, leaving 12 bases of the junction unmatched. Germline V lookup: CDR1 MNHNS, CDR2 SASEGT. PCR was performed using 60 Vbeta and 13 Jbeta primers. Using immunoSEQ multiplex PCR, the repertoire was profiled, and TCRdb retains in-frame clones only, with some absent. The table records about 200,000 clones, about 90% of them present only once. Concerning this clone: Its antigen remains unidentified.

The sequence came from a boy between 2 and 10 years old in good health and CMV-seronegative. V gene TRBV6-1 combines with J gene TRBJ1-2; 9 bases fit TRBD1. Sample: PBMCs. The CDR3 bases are TGTGCCAGCAGTGACCGGATCCGGGACAGGGTACGTGGCTACACCTTC. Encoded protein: CASSDRIRDRVRGYTF.